This record looks at one TCR beta chain sequence and its context. The data stem from a study of shared T cell receptors in the human thymus. The table came from immunoSEQ multiplex PCR; TCRdb's copy has only in-frame clones and leaves some out. Of some 700,000 clones listed, 70% to 90% were seen once; the top ten hold around 0.0099%. This CDR3 contains 14 residues. The germline V and J ends were trimmed by 0 bases and 3 bases, with 8 bases remaining between them. CDR1 and CDR2 from the germline V gene are SGHDN and FVKESK. The data were also submitted as part of a second study, on human thymus T cells.

Source material: thymocytes. The receptor comes from a girl in the first two years of life with a congenital heart defect. The J gene is TRBJ2-5, the V gene TRBV14; D perhaps matches TRBD2 (6 bases). The CDR3 DNA follows: TGTGCCAGCAGCCAAGACCCGGGGGAAGAGACCCAGTACTTC. It is translated as CASSQDPGEETQYF.